Listed below are T cell receptor beta chains from one sample, sequenced in a study of cytotoxic CD8 clonotypes in ibrutinib-treated CLL. Repertoires were generated with immunoSEQ multiplex PCR, while TCRdb's copy carries only in-frame clones and drops some. Among more than 200,000 clones listed, less than 75% were seen once. Material: PBMCs, obtained after 24 months of ibrutinib treatment. Source of these receptors: a human donor with chronic lymphocytic leukemia. The CDR3 runs from the conserved cysteine through the conserved F or W. The D gene is left open where the match is weak. Some rows have no size entry. The others give once, few or many, or a class for an expanded clone.

v_gene,d_gene,j_gene,len,abundance,CDR3aa,CDR3nt
TRBV6-1,-,TRBJ2-2,14,-,CASSEAPNTGELFF,TGTGCCAGCAGTGAAGCCCCGAACACCGGGGAGCTGTTTTTT
TRBV9,-,TRBJ2-5,13,once,CASSVASRETQYF,TGTGCCAGCAGCGTAGCGTCACGAGAGACCCAGTACTTC
TRBV10-1,-,TRBJ2-3,14,once,CASSEDRWTDTQYF,TGCGCCAGCAGTGAGGACAGGTGGACAGATACGCAGTATTTT
TRBV2,-,TRBJ2-7,12,-,CASREGPNEQYF,TGTGCCAGCAGGGAGGGGCCCAACGAGCAGTACTTC
TRBV9,-,TRBJ1-2,13,-,CASSVAPSGGYTF,TGTGCCAGCAGCGTAGCCCCGTCCGGGGGCTACACCTTC
TRBV5-1,TRBD2,TRBJ2-7,15,few,CASSPISGGSYEQYF,TGCGCCAGCAGCCCTATTAGCGGGGGCTCCTACGAGCAGTACTTC
TRBV30,TRBD1,TRBJ1-3,14,-,CAWTQGVPGNTIYF,TGTGCCTGGACCCAGGGGGTTCCTGGAAACACCATATATTTT
TRBV25-1,-,TRBJ1-1,14,-,CASRSPPENTEAFF,TGTGCCAGCAGATCCCCTCCGGAGAACACTGAAGCTTTCTTT
TRBV21-1,-,TRBJ2-5,15,once,CASSKLGRGQETQYF,TGTGCCAGCAGCAAACTCGGCAGGGGGCAAGAGACCCAGTACTTC
TRBV7-2,TRBD2,TRBJ2-3,14,-,CASSLFPGGDTQYF,TGTGCCAGCAGCTTATTCCCGGGAGGAGATACGCAGTATTTT
TRBV28,-,TRBJ2-1,14,-,CASSLPGVGNEQFF,TGTGCCAGCAGTTTACCTGGGGTCGGCAATGAGCAGTTCTTC